This T cell receptor (beta chain) was profiled in a study of pediatric ulcerative colitis. Regarding the study as a whole: Clonal expansions reduced rectal repertoire diversity in acute severe colitis. Blood-rectal clonal overlap within each person was significantly higher in ulcerative colitis patients than controls.

Repertoires were generated with immunoSEQ multiplex PCR, while TCRdb's copy carries only in-frame clones and drops some. The sample lists approximately 60,000 clones, 70% to 90% occurring once. Details on this clone: Its antigen is currently unknown.

Trimming cost V 8 bases and J 1 base, with 11 bases left between them. Germline assignment: CDR1 MNHNS and CDR2 SASEGT. The CDR3 covers 13 residues. Specimen: blood. This sequence joins TRBV6-1 and TRBJ1-1, with D maybe TRBD1 (5 bases). The origin of this receptor is a boy younger than 18 with severe ulcerative colitis. CDR3 nucleotide sequence: TGTGCCAGCGAAGGGGCCCCGAACACTGAAGCTTTCTTT. This translates into CASEGAPNTEAFF.